This T cell receptor (beta chain) was profiled in a study of shared clonotypes between healthy human individuals. Study overall: The study used three CD4 naive, three CD4 memory, two CD8 naive and one CD8 memory plate per donor. Study-wide results and caveats: Generally, estimated richness proved larger in naive subsets than it did in memory subsets.

TCRdb keeps only in-frame clones here, not all; method: immunoSEQ multiplex PCR. The sample has 300,000 to 400,000 clones; less than 75% are singletons. Germline V gene sequence: CDR1 SNHLY, CDR2 FYNNEI. The ends were cut back, 6 bases at V and 4 bases at J, with 8 bases in the middle. CDR3 length: 12 amino acids. In this sample, this clone turned up a few times. Its antigen is currently unknown. This sequence was found in a man aged 25-45 years in good health. Specimen: memory CD4+ T cells sorted from blood. Subset described: CD45RA-negative fraction. The chain recombines TRBV2 with TRBJ2-3; D perhaps matches TRBD2 (5 bases). CDR3 DNA: TGTGCCAGCAGGTTGGAGGCAGATACGCAGTATTTT. This gives the protein CASRLEADTQYF.